This TCR beta chain originates from a study of blood T cell repertoires in COVID-19. The length of the CDR3 is 16 residues. The germline V gene has CDR1 KGHSH and CDR2 LQKENI. The V and J ends lost 6 bases and 7 bases, in that order; junction bases with no gene match: 12. Enrolled through a virtual design, the participants were between roughly 18 and 95 years of age and came from around 25 US areas. Cohorts were based on clinical histories the participants reported. Two negative PCRs, clearance, or symptom resolution were required of recovered Cohort 3 donors. Using immunoSEQ multiplex PCR, the repertoire was profiled, and TCRdb retains in-frame clones only, with some absent. The sample has 300,000 to 350,000 clones; 70% to 90% are singletons.

The chain recombines TRBV18 with TRBJ2-2; 9 bases are a match to TRBD2. This TCR came from a man aged 25-45 years who had recovered from COVID-19. Sequenced input: PBMCs or T cells enriched from blood (not recorded which). CDR3 DNA: TGTGCCAGCTCCTCGGGACTAGCTACTGCGGGCGGGGAGCTGTTTTTT. Its translation: CASSSGLATAGGELFF.